This T cell receptor beta chain was recovered during a study of control samples from healthy donors and cancer patients (dated by TCRdb to about 2020). Turning to this clone: No cognate antigen has been identified for it.

The library was prepared using the immunoSEQ multiplex PCR assay. Not all clones reach the TCRdb copy of this immuneACCESS table, which keeps in-frame sequences only. Checked studies attribute under half of the gap to unresolved V genes and leave the rest unexplained. The table kept for this sample lists around 190,000 clones. The ten top clones hold 2.2% of the sample. Counted from cysteine to phenylalanine, this CDR3 has 16 amino acids. Only the CDR3 DNA is retained, 48 bases long and in frame from the first base. V is shortened by 0 bases, J by 6 bases, and the region joining them spans 16 bases. Sequencing was done on a sample of blood. The sequence was obtained from a woman younger than 45 in good health. Rearrangement joined TRBV5-3 to TRBJ1-5; the best D guess is TRBD1, with 5 bases matching. Being an ORF, TRBV5-3 has a function that is uncertain. In nucleotide form, the sequence is TGTGCCAGAAGCTTGGTGTCCCGCAGGGAGAGTCAGCCCCAGCATTTT. The resulting protein is CARSLVSRRESQPQHF.